The 20 T cell receptor beta chains listed next were all sequenced from one sample in a study of T cell responses to AZD1222 COVID-19 vaccine. Some clones are missing from TCRdb's copy, which holds only in-frame ones; the method was immunoSEQ multiplex PCR. The repertoire includes 110,000 to 150,000 clones, 80% to 90% of them detected once, and around 3.3% sits in the top ten. The source was peripheral blood, collected on day 0 of AZD1222 vaccination. Receptor source: an adult in good health.

Here the CDR3 DNA reads TGTGCCAGTAGTATTCCTAAAGGGGGACCGCCCCGAGATCAGCCCCAGCATTTT. Its translation is CASSIPKGGPPRDQPQHF. The V gene is TRBV19, the J gene TRBJ1-5; D perhaps matches TRBD1 (6 bases). V dropped 3 bases and J dropped 5 bases, with 23 bases sitting between them. Germline V CDR1 and CDR2: LNHDA, SQIVND (reference sequence). This CDR3 contains 18 residues.

The V call is TRBV7-9, the J call TRBJ2-3; D not resolved. CDR1 is SEHNR, CDR2 FQNEAQ, per germline (reference sequence). There are 15 residues in the CDR3. V lost 0 bases and J lost 0, with 7 bases in between. The CDR3 here is CASSLAHASTDTQYF. In nucleotides, the CDR3 is TGTGCCAGCAGCTTAGCGCACGCTAGCACAGATACGCAGTATTTT.

The chain joins TRBV6-1 to TRBJ2-1; 9 nucleotides match TRBD2. There are 16 residues in the CDR3. Trimming took 2 bases from V and 4 from J; bases not matched to a gene: 6. The V gene's germline CDR1 is MNHNS and CDR2 SASEGT. The CDR3 DNA is TGTGCCAGCAGTGAATGGCTAGCGGGACTTTACAATGAGCAGTTCTTC. This codes for CASSEWLAGLYNEQFF.

The rearrangement links TRBV7-2 to TRBJ2-1; D is uncertain. The CDR3 contains 14 residues. Germline V gene lookup returns CDR1 SGHTA and CDR2 FQGNSA. Trimming cost V 2 bases and J 6 bases, with 11 bases left between them. The CDR3 region is CASSLNYKSNEQFF. CDR3 nucleotide sequence: TGTGCCAGCAGCTTAAATTATAAGAGCAATGAGCAGTTCTTC.

In DNA, the CDR3 is TGCGCCAGCAGCTTGGATGGAGGGGTAAATGGCTACACCTTC. This gives the protein CASSLDGGVNGYTF. The V and J genes are TRBV5-1 and TRBJ1-2, with D perhaps TRBD1 (5 bases). Trimming pared 0 bases from V and 6 bases from J, leaving 12 bases between. The CDR3 runs 14 residues. CDR1 and CDR2 from the germline V gene are SGHRS and YFSETQ.

Turning to this clone: The identical CDR3 is also encoded by other nucleotide sequences in the sample. The chain has TRBV18 and TRBJ2-5, with TRBD2 matching over 16 bases. V was pared by 2 bases and J by 4 bases, with 1 base of the junction left unmatched. This CDR3 spans 16 amino acids. Germline CDR1 reads KGHSH; CDR2 reads LQKENI. CDR3 bases: TGTGCCAGCTCACCAGGGACTAGCGGGAGGGGAGAGACCCAGTACTTC. Translating gives CASSPGTSGRGETQYF.

This clone was recorded only once. V and J are TRBV30 and TRBJ1-2; D is undetermined. The germline V gene encodes CDR1 GTSNPN and CDR2 SVGIG (reference sequence). This CDR3 is built from 13 residues. V gave up 3 bases and J gave up 0 bases, with 8 bases separating them. CDR3 protein: CAWRKAANYGYTF. DNA of the CDR3: TGTGCCTGGAGGAAGGCGGCTAACTATGGCTACACCTTC. Supplemented by reference TRBV30 and TRBJ1-2, the full variable domain reads SQTIHQWPATLVQPVGSPLSLECTVEGTSNPNLYWYRQAAGRGLQLLFYSVGIGQISSEVPQNLSASRPQDRQFILSSKKLLLSDSGFYLCAWRKAANYGYTFGSGTRLTVV.

This clone occurred a few times. The chain recombines TRBV28 with TRBJ1-5, with D unclear. The CDR3 is 15 residues long. V dropped 7 bases and J dropped 2 bases, with 15 bases sitting between them. The germline gives CDR1 MDHEN, CDR2 SYDVKM. The CDR3 nucleotides read TGTGCCAGCACCCCTTTAGGAGAGGGCAATCAGCCCCAGCATTTT. Amino acid sequence: CASTPLGEGNQPQHF.

The V call is TRBV3-1 (or the pseudogene TRBV3-2), the J call TRBJ2-2; no definite D call. Germline-derived CDR1 and CDR2 are LGHDT and YNNKEL (reference sequence). Trimming pared 7 bases from V and 0 bases from J, leaving 12 bases between. CDR3 length: 15 residues. The CDR3, as DNA: TGTGCCAGCACGTCCTCGGAAACGAACACCGGGGAGCTGTTTTTT. Residues: CASTSSETNTGELFF.

The V gene is TRBV19, the J gene TRBJ1-5; D is ambiguous. Germline V gene sequence: CDR1 LNHDA, CDR2 SQIVND (reference sequence). V was trimmed by 3 bases and J by 0 bases, leaving 9 bases between them. The CDR3 runs to 15 residues. Here the CDR3 DNA reads TGTGCCAGTAGTATTTCAGACAATAGCAATCAGCCCCAGCATTTT. Translating gives CASSISDNSNQPQHF. The full variable domain, with the rest looked up from reference TRBV19 and TRBJ1-5, is DGGITQSPKYLFRKEGQNVTLSCEQNLNHDAMYWYRQDPGQGLRLIYYSQIVNDFQKGDIAEGYSVSREKKESFPLTVTSAQKNPTAFYLCASSISDNSNQPQHFGDGTRLSIL.

The CDR3 DNA is TGCGCCAGCAGTCAATCAGGGCCGGAGGGGCCTCACACACTCTCTGGAAACACCATATATTTT. The encoded protein is CASSQSGPEGPHTLSGNTIYF. The V gene is TRBV23-1, the J gene TRBJ1-3; perhaps TRBD1 as D (5 bases). TRBV23-1 is filed as an ORF, its function uncertain. This CDR3 spans 21 amino acids. V lost 0 bases and J 0 bases, leaving 24 bases between the germline ends.

This clone was observed a single time. The chain combines TRBV11-3 with TRBJ2-7; 8 nucleotides match TRBD1. This CDR3 is 14 amino acids long. Germline CDR1 is SGHNT and CDR2 is YENEEA. V dropped 5 bases and J dropped 4; count of bases not matched to a gene: 7. The CDR3 sequence: CASSPGQGAYEQYF. CDR3 coding DNA: TGTGCCAGCAGCCCCGGACAGGGAGCTTACGAGCAGTACTTC.

The sample holds one count of this clone. This chain uses TRBV6-2 or TRBV6-3 with TRBJ2-2; D is perhaps TRBD1 (6 bases). The CDR3 spans 15 residues. Germline loops: CDR1 MNHEY, CDR2 SVGEGT. Trimming shortened V by 5 bases and J by 5 bases, and 15 bases separated the two germline ends. CDR3 protein: CASSETGWGTGELFF. The CDR3 DNA reads TGTGCCAGCAGTGAGACAGGTTGGGGGACCGGGGAGCTGTTTTTT.

The chain has TRBV15 and TRBJ2-5, with 14 nucleotides matching TRBD2. The CDR3 is 16 residues long. CDR1 and CDR2 from the germline V gene are LNHNV and YYDKDF (reference sequence). J was trimmed by 6 bases and V by 5 bases; bases with no gene match: 8. CDR3 amino acids: CATSPWTSGRPQTQYF. DNA of the CDR3: TGTGCCACCAGCCCTTGGACTAGCGGGAGGCCACAGACCCAGTACTTC. Full variable domain (missing parts from reference TRBV15 and TRBJ2-5): DAMVIQNPRYQVTQFGKPVTLSCSQTLNHNVMYWYQQKSSQAPKLLFHYYDKDFNNEADTPDNFQSRRPNTSFCFLDIRSPGLGDTAMYLCATSPWTSGRPQTQYFGPGTRLLVL.

CDR3: CASTPRNTGELFF. The CDR3 DNA is TGTGCCAGCACCCCCCGAAACACCGGGGAGCTGTTTTTT. The V and J genes are TRBV2 and TRBJ2-2, with D hard to call. The V and J ends lost 7 bases and 2 bases respectively, with 8 bases between them. Germline loops: CDR1 SNHLY, CDR2 FYNNEI. CDR3 length equals 13 residues. Together with reference TRBV2 and TRBJ2-2, the CDR3 gives the full variable domain: EPEVTQTPSHQVTQMGQEVILRCVPISNHLYFYWYRQILGQKVEFLVSFYNNEISEKSEIFDDQFSVERPDGSNFTLKIRSTKLEDSAMYFCASTPRNTGELFFGEGSRLTVL.

The genes are TRBV4-3 and TRBJ1-2; unclear D gene. The CDR3 runs to 15 residues. V lost 0 bases and J lost 6, with 14 bases in between. The germline V gene encodes CDR1 LGHNA and CDR2 YSLEER. The CDR3 DNA sequence: TGCGCCAGCAGCCAAGATCATGGGCAGGTGCATGGCTACACCTTC. Encoded protein: CASSQDHGQVHGYTF.

The rearrangement uses TRBV28 and TRBJ2-3, with D perhaps matching TRBD1 (7 bases). CDR3 size: 18 residues. Trimming cost V 5 bases and J 4 bases, with 25 bases left between them. CDR1 MDHEN and CDR2 SYDVKM come from the germline V gene. The CDR3 bases are TGTGCCAGCAGTCCCCCCCTACAGGGGTGGGAGGCGTCAGATACGCAGTATTTT. Protein sequence: CASSPPLQGWEASDTQYF. Full variable domain (remainder filled in from reference TRBV28 and TRBJ2-3): DVKVTQSSRYLVKRTGEKVFLECVQDMDHENMFWYRQDPGLGLRLIYFSYDVKMKEKGDIPEGYSVSREKKERFSLILESASTNQTSMYLCASSPPLQGWEASDTQYFGPGTRLTVL.

The chain employs TRBV10-3 and TRBJ1-4, with D unclear. Germline lookup yields CDR1 ENHRY and CDR2 SYGVKD. V was pared by 10 bases and J by 4 bases, with 16 bases between. The length of the CDR3 is 14 residues. The DNA of the CDR3 is TGTGCCACCGGGAGCTCCGCGAATAATGAAAAACTGTTTTTT. Its translation is CATGSSANNEKLFF.

The rearrangement joins TRBV4-3 to TRBJ2-2; D possibly corresponds to TRBD1 (6 bases). The ends were cut back, 0 bases at V and 5 bases at J, with 10 bases in the middle. The CDR3 runs to 15 residues. Germline V gives CDR1 LGHNA, CDR2 YSLEER. CDR3 amino acids: CASSQDRGWTGELFF. As DNA, the CDR3 is TGCGCCAGCAGCCAAGATAGGGGGTGGACCGGGGAGCTGTTTTTT.

The chain recombines TRBV11-3 with TRBJ2-5; D remains unclear. V lost 1 base to trimming and J lost 5 bases, with 8 bases between them. The V gene's germline CDR1 is SGHNT and CDR2 YENEEA. The CDR3 loop spans 13 amino acids. DNA of the CDR3: TGTGCCAGCAGCTTAGGGCCCGCGGAGACCCAGTACTTC. Its translation: CASSLGPAETQYF.